This T cell receptor (beta chain) was found in a study of cytomegalovirus exposure and HLA in healthy donors. The PCR used 60 Vbeta and 13 Jbeta primers. The protocol was immunoSEQ multiplex PCR, while the TCRdb copy is restricted to in-frame clones and leaves out a portion. The data show 160,000 or so clones, around 79% seen once. This clonotype was sampled from a female donor in good health and CMV-seronegative. The sample taken for sequencing was PBMCs.

The CDR3 nucleotides are TGCAGTGCTAGAGGACCTAGGGAGCAGTACTTC. This encodes CSARGPREQYF. V gene TRBV20-1 combines with J gene TRBJ2-7, with D unclear. The CDR3 runs 11 residues. Trimming shortened V by 1 base and J by 7 bases, and 8 bases separated the two germline ends. CDR1 and CDR2 from the germline V gene are DFQATT and SNEGSKA (reference sequence).